The 18 T cell receptor beta chains listed next were all sequenced from one sample in a study of T cells in Graves' hyperthyroidism and ophthalmopathy. RNA transcripts were the template for amplifying TCR beta CDR3 regions. The primer set for the first-round RT-PCR of the TCR CDR3 was HTBI. TCRdb reprocessed the multiplex PCR reads with MiXCR, giving one entry per CDR3 protein. The sample lists over 700,000 distinct CDR3 sequences; about 35% were seen once. Sequencing was done on a sample of blood. The receptors shown here come from a woman between 35 and 50 years old with Graves' hyperthyroidism.

DNA of the CDR3: TGTGCCAGCAGTCGACGGGCCGCCGGGGGTGAAGCTTTCTTT. Amino acid sequence: CASSRRAAGGEAFF. The chain combines TRBV12-3 or TRBV12-4 with TRBJ1-1, with TRBD1 as a possible D gene (5 bases). Deletions cut 5 bases from V and 7 bases from J, with 17 bases between. This CDR3 comprises 14 residues.

This clonotype was observed many times. This CDR3 is CASSLETLNTEAFF. The CDR3 coding sequence is TGTGCCAGCAGCTTAGAGACCCTGAACACTGAAGCTTTCTTT. The chain combines TRBV7-9 with TRBJ1-1, with D unclear. The germline V gene has CDR1 SEHNR and CDR2 FQNEAQ (reference sequence). CDR3 length equals 14 residues. Trimming removed 1 base from V and 0 bases from J, with 6 bases in between.

V and J are TRBV10-3 and TRBJ1-3; D gene unclear. Germline V gene lookup returns CDR1 ENHRY and CDR2 SYGVKD. The V end was cut by 5 bases, the J end by 8 bases, with 13 bases between. The CDR3 loop spans 13 amino acids. This CDR3 reads CAISRGGSDTIYF. CDR3 bases: TGTGCCATCAGTCGGGGAGGCTCCGACACCATATATTTT.

The rearrangement uses TRBV11-3 and TRBJ2-7; D remains unclear. Germline CDR1 SGHNT, CDR2 YENEEA. The germline V and J ends were trimmed by 5 bases and 6 bases, with 14 bases remaining between them. This CDR3 spans 13 amino acids. Written as DNA, the CDR3 is TGTGCCAGCAGCGATATCCCTCTGGGCGAGCAGTACTTC. Residues: CASSDIPLGEQYF.

The V and J genes are TRBV6-5 and TRBJ2-5, with D perhaps matching TRBD1 (5 bases). Between the trimmed V and J ends, which lost 0 bases and 4 bases, there was a span of 12 bases. Germline values: CDR1 MNHEY, CDR2 SVGAGI. This CDR3 contains 15 residues. CDR3 region: CASSYSSAGSETQYF. The CDR3 DNA follows: TGTGCCAGCAGTTACTCGAGCGCAGGGTCAGAGACCCAGTACTTC.

This chain links TRBV7-2 with TRBJ2-5; 7 bases match TRBD2. Germline CDR1 reads SGHTA; CDR2 reads FQGNSA. The CDR3 loop spans 17 amino acids. V lost 4 bases to trimming and J lost 2 bases; unmatched junction nucleotides: 13. The CDR3, as DNA: TGTGCCAGCAGCTCAACTATAAGGGGAGGGGCGCAAGAGACCCAGTACTTC. This codes for CASSSTIRGGAQETQYF.

Note on this clonotype: Just one base apart from a much larger clone, this may be a read error. This CDR3 is CASSRSTGLNTEAFF. CDR3 DNA sequence: TGTGCCAGCAGCCGGTCGACAGGGTTAAACACTGAAGCTTTCTTT. The chain links TRBV7-3 to TRBJ1-1; the match to TRBD1 covers 7 bases. The CDR3 extends over 15 amino acids. The germline CDR1 and CDR2 sequences are SGHTA and FQGTGA. V shed 5 bases and J 2 bases; nucleotides not matched to a gene: 8.

This clonotype was seen ten or more times. CDR3 residues: CASSLTTWDGYTF. In nucleotides, the CDR3 is TGTGCCAGCAGTCTGACAACGTGGGATGGCTACACCTTC. This chain connects TRBV12-3 or TRBV12-4 to TRBJ1-2; D gene uncertain. The germline V and J ends were trimmed by 5 bases and 6 bases, with 13 bases remaining between them. This CDR3 spans 13 amino acids.

There are many counts of this clonotype. The rearrangement uses TRBV15 and TRBJ1-1, with unresolved D. There are 15 residues in the CDR3. The V end was cut by 0 bases, the J end by 1 base, with 9 bases between. CDR1 and CDR2 (germline): LNHNV, YYDKDF (reference sequence). The CDR3 DNA sequence: TGTGCCACCAGCAGAGACCGGACGCCGAACACTGAAGCTTTCTTT. It is translated as CATSRDRTPNTEAFF.

This clonotype showed up just a few times. J is TRBJ2-5 and V is TRBV7-9; D assignment may be TRBD1 or TRBD2 (5 bases each). CDR1 SEHNR and CDR2 FQNEAQ come from the germline V gene (reference sequence). There are 16 residues in the CDR3. V shed 4 bases and J shed 3 bases, with 18 bases lying between them. The DNA of the CDR3 is TGTGCCAGCAGCTCGTGGAGACCCGGGGCCGAAGAGACCCAGTACTTC. Protein sequence: CASSSWRPGAEETQYF.

The chain carries TRBV25-1 and TRBJ2-2; TRBD2 aligns across 8 bases. The CDR3 is 14 residues long. Unmatched junction bases numbered 8, after V lost 8 bases and J lost 6 bases. The germline CDR1 and CDR2 sequences are MGHDK and SYGVNS. The CDR3 reads CASAGGAEAGELFF. The DNA for the CDR3 is TGTGCCAGCGCGGGGGGAGCAGAAGCCGGGGAGCTGTTTTTT.

About this clonotype itself: A much larger clone lies a single base off, so this may be a read error. The rearrangement links TRBV10-3 to TRBJ2-5; D may match TRBD1 or TRBD2 (5 bases each). The CDR3 sequence is 15 residues long. Germline CDR1 ENHRY, CDR2 SYGVKD. CDR3 amino acids: CAISESEDTQEAQYF. CDR3 DNA sequence: TGTGCCATCAGTGAGTCGGAGGACACCCAAGAGGCCCAGTACTTC.

V gene TRBV12-3 or TRBV12-4 combines with J gene TRBJ2-7, with a tentative D call TRBD1 (9 bases). CDR3 size: 20 residues. V was clipped by 4 bases and J by 5 bases, with 33 bases between them. The CDR3 DNA reads as TGTGCCAGCAGTTACTCCCTTGGGACAGGGACTAGGGGTGGTAGGAACGAGCAGTACTTC. Amino acid sequence: CASSYSLGTGTRGGRNEQYF.

Many counts were recorded for this clonotype. V is TRBV2 and J is TRBJ1-5, with D uncertain. The ends were cut back, 8 bases at V and 3 bases at J, with 8 bases in the middle. The CDR3 spans 12 residues. Germline CDR1 and CDR2: SNHLY and FYNNEI. The CDR3, as DNA: TGTGCCAGCCGGGTCTCCAATCAGCCCCAGCATTTT. Protein sequence: CASRVSNQPQHF.

CDR3 residues: CSVGAAMNTEAFF. CDR3 nucleotides: TGCAGCGTTGGGGCAGCGATGAACACTGAAGCTTTCTTT. The chain combines TRBV29-1 with TRBJ1-1; no reliable D call. Trimming removed 4 bases at V and 0 bases at J, with 9 bases between. Germline V CDR1 and CDR2: SQVTM, ANQGSEA. The CDR3 loop spans 13 amino acids.

The V gene is TRBV12-3 or TRBV12-4, the J gene TRBJ2-7, with D maybe TRBD1 (5 bases). V shed 4 bases and J shed 2 bases, with 18 bases lying between them. The CDR3 is 16 amino acids. The CDR3 DNA sequence: TGTGCCAGCAGTTCAGGTTACTCTCAGGGAACCTACGAGCAGTACTTC. Protein sequence: CASSSGYSQGTYEQYF.

This chain connects TRBV10-3 to TRBJ2-7; D may be TRBD2 (6 bases). This CDR3 comprises 14 residues. Trimming took 10 bases from V and 0 from J, leaving 16 bases between them. Per germline, CDR1 ENHRY and CDR2 SYGVKD. This chain's CDR3 is CATKTSSGSYEQYF. The CDR3 nucleotides read TGTGCCACCAAGACTAGTTCCGGCTCCTACGAGCAGTACTTC.

This clonotype showed up just once. The chain recombines TRBV7-2 with TRBJ1-2; 8 nucleotides match TRBD1. Germline V gene lookup returns CDR1 SGHTA and CDR2 FQGNSA. The CDR3 totals 17 residues. The J segment lost 0 bases and the V segment lost 5 bases, leaving 11 bases of the junction unmatched. The CDR3 sequence: CASSKQGGIKANYGYTF. CDR3 sequence (DNA): TGTGCCAGCAGCAAACAGGGGGGAATCAAAGCTAACTATGGCTACACCTTC.